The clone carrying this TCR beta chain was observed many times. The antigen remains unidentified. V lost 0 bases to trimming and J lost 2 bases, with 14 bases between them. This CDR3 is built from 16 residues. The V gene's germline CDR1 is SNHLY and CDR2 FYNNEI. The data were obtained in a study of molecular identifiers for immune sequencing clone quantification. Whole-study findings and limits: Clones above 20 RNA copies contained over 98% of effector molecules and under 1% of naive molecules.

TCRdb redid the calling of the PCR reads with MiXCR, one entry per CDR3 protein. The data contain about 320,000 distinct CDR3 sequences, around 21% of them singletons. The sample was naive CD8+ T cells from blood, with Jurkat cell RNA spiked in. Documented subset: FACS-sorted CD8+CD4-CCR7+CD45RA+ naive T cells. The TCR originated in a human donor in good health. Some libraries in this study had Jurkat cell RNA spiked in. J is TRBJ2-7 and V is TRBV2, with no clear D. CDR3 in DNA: TGTGCCAGCAGTGAAGCGCTAAGGGTCCCCACCTACGAGCAGTACTTC. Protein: CASSEALRVPTYEQYF.